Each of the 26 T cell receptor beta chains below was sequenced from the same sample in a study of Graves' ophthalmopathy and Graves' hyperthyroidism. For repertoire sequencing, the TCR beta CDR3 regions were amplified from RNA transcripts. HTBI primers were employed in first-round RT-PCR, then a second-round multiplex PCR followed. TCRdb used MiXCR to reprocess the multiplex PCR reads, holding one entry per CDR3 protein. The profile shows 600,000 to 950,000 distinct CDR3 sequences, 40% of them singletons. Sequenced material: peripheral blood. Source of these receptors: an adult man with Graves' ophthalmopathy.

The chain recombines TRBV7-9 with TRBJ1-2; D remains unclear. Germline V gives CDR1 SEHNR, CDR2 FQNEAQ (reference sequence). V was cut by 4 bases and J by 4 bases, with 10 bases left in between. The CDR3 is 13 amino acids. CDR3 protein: CASSSGNTYGYTF. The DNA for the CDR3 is TGTGCCAGCAGCTCCGGGAATACCTATGGCTACACCTTC.

DNA for the CDR3: TGTGCCAGCAGCGTACCTGCCGGCTCCACAGATACGCAGTATTTT. It encodes CASSVPAGSTDTQYF. The chain employs TRBV25-1 and TRBJ2-3; D remains ambiguous. This CDR3 has 15 amino acids. Germline CDR1 reads MGHDK; CDR2 reads SYGVNS. V lost 6 bases and J lost 2, with 15 bases in between.

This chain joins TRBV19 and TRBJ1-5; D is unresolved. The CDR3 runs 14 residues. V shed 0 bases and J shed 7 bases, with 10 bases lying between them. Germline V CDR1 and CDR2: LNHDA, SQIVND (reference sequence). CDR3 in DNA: TGTGCCAGTAGTATAGACCCCGGCGAGCAGCCCCAGCATTTT. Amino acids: CASSIDPGEQPQHF. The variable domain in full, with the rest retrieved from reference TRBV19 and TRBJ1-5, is DGGITQSPKYLFRKEGQNVTLSCEQNLNHDAMYWYRQDPGQGLRLIYYSQIVNDFQKGDIAEGYSVSREKKESFPLTVTSAQKNPTAFYLCASSIDPGEQPQHFGDGTRLSIL.

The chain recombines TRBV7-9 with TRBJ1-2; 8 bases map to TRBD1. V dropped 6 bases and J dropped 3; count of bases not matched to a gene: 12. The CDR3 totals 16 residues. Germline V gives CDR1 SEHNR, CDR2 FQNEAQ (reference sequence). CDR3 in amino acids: CASSRGSGGEYYGYTF. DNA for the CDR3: TGTGCCAGCAGTAGGGGGTCAGGGGGCGAATACTATGGCTACACCTTC.

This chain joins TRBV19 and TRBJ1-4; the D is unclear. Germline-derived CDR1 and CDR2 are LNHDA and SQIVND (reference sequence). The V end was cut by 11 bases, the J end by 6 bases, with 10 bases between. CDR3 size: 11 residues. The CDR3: CAWSEHEKLFF. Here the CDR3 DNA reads TGTGCCTGGAGTGAACATGAAAAACTGTTTTTT.

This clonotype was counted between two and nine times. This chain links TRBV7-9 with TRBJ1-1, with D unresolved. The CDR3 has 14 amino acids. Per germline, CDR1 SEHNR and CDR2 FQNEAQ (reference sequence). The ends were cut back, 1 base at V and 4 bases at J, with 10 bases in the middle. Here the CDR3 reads CASSLERIGTEAFF. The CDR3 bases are TGTGCCAGCAGCTTAGAGAGGATAGGCACTGAAGCTTTCTTT.

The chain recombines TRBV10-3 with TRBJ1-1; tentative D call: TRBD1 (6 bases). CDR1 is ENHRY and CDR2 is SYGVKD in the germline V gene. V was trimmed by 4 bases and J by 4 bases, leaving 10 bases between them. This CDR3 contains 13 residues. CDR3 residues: CAISGRQATEAFF. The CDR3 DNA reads TGTGCCATCAGTGGCCGACAGGCCACTGAAGCTTTCTTT.

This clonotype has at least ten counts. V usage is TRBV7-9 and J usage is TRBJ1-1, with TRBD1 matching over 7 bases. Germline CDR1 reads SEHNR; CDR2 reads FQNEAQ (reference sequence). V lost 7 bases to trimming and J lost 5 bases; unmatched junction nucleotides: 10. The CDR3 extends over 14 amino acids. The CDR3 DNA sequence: TGTGCCAGCACCGTTTTCTCAGGGGGTACTGAAGCTTTCTTT. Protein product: CASTVFSGGTEAFF.

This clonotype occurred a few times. The CDR3 bases are TGTGCCAGCAGCCCTGGGAGGGAGCTGTTTTTT. It is translated as CASSPGRELFF. The gene calls are TRBV7-9 and TRBJ2-2, with D unclear. This CDR3 spans 11 amino acids. The V end was cut by 5 bases, the J end by 9 bases, with 7 bases between. Germline V gives CDR1 SEHNR, CDR2 FQNEAQ (reference sequence). The variable domain in full, completed from reference TRBV7-9 and TRBJ2-2, reads DTGVSQNPRHKITKRGQNVTFRCDPISEHNRLYWYRQTLGQGPEFLTYFQNEAQLEKSRLLSDRFSAERPKGSFSTLEIQRTEQGDSAMYLCASSPGRELFFGEGSRLTVL.

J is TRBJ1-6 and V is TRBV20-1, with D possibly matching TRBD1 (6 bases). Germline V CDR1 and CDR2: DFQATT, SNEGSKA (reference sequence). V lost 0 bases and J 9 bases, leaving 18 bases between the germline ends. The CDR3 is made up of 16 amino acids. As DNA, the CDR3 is TGCAGTGCTAGAGATACAGTTAGCGGGGGCTTTTCACCCCTCCACTTT. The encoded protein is CSARDTVSGGFSPLHF.

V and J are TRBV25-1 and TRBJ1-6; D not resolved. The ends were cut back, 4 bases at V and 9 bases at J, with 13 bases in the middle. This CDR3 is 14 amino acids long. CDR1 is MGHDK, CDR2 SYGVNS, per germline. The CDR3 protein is CASSGARGSSPLHF. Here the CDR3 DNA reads TGTGCCAGCAGTGGTGCCCGCGGTTCTTCACCCCTCCACTTT.

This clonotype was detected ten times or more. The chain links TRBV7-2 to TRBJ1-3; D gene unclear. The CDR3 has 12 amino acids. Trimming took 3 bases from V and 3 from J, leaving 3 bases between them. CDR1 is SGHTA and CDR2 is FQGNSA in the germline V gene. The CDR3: CASSFGGNTIYF. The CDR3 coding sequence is TGTGCCAGCAGCTTCGGTGGAAACACCATATATTTT. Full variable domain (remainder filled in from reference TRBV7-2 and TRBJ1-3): GAGVSQSPSNKVTEKGKDVELRCDPISGHTALYWYRQSLGQGLEFLIYFQGNSAPDKSGLPSDRFSAERTGGSVSTLTIQRTQQEDSAVYLCASSFGGNTIYFGEGSWLTVV.

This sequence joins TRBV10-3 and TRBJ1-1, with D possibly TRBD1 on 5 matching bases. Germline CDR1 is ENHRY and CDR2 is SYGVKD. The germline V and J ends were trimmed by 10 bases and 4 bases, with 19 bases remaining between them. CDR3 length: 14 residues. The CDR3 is CASIRGEGGTEAFF. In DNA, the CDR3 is TGTGCCAGCATCCGGGGGGAGGGCGGCACTGAAGCTTTCTTT.

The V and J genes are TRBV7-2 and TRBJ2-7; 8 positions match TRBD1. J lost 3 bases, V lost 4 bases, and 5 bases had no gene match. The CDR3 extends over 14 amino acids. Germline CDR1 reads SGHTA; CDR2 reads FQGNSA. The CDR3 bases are TGTGCCAGCAGCTGGCGACAGGGGAACTACGAGCAGTACTTC. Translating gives CASSWRQGNYEQYF.

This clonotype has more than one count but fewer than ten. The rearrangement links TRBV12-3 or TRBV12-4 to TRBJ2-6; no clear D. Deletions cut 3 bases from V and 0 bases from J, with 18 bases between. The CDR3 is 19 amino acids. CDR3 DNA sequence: TGTGCCAGCAGTTTTATGAGTGACGTTAGGCTCTCTGGGGCCAACGTCCTGACTTTC. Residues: CASSFMSDVRLSGANVLTF.

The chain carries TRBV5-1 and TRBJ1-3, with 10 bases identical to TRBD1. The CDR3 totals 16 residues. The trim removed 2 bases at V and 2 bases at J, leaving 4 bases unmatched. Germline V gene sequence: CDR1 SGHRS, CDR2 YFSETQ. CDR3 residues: CASSLTGTGAGNTIYF. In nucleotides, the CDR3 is TGCGCCAGCAGCTTAACCGGGACAGGGGCTGGAAACACCATATATTTT.

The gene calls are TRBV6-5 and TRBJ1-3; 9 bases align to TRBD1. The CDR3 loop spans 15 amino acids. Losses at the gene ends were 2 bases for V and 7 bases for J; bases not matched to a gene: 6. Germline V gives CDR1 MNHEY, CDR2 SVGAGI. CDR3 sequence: CASSYGTGRENTIYF. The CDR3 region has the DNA TGTGCCAGCAGTTACGGGACAGGGAGGGAGAACACCATATATTTT.

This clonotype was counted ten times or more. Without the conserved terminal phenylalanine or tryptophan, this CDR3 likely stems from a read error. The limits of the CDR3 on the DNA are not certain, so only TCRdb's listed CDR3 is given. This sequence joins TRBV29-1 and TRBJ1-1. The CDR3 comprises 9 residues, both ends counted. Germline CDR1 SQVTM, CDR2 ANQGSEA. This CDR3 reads CSVDPPEGL.

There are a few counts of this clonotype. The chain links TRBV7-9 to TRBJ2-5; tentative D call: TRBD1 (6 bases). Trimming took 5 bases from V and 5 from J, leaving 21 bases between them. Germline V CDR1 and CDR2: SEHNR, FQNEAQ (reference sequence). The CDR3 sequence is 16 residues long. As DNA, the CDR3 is TGTGCCAGCAGCAATGCCCTGGGGGCCGGATTTGAGACCCAGTACTTC. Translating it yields CASSNALGAGFETQYF.

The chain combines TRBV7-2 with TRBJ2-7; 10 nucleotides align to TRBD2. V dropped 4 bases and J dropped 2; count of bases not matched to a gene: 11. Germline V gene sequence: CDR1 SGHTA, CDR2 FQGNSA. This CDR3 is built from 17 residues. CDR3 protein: CASSSGAASGSPYEQYF. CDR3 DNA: TGTGCCAGCAGCTCAGGAGCGGCTAGCGGGAGCCCCTACGAGCAGTACTTC.

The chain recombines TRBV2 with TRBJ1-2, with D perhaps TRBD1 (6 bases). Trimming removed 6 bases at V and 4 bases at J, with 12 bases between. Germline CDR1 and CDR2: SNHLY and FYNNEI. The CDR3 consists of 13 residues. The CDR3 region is CASRDGQPYGYTF. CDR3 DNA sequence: TGTGCCAGCAGGGACGGACAGCCCTATGGCTACACCTTC. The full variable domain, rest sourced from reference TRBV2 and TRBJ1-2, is EPEVTQTPSHQVTQMGQEVILRCVPISNHLYFYWYRQILGQKVEFLVSFYNNEISEKSEIFDDQFSVERPDGSNFTLKIRSTKLEDSAMYFCASRDGQPYGYTFGSGTRLTVV.

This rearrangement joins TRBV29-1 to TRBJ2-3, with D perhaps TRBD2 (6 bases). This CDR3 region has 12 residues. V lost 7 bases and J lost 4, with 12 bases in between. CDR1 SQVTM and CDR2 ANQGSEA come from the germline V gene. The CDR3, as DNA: TGCAGCGGGAGGGCCGAGGCAGATACGCAGTATTTT. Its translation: CSGRAEADTQYF.

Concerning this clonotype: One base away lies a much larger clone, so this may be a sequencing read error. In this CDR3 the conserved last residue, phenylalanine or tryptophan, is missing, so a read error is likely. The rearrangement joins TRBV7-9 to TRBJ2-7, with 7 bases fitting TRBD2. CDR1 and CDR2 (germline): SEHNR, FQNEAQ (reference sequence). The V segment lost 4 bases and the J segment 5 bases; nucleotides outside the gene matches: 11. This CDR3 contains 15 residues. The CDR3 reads CASSSPDRGVHEQYL. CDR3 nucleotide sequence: TGTGCCAGCAGCTCTCCGGATCGGGGGGTCCACGAGCAGTACCTC.

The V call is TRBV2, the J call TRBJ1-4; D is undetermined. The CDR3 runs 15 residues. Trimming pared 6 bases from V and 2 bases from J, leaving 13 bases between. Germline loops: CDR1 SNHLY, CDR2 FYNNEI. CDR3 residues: CASRYDMDTNEKLFF. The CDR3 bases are TGTGCCAGCAGATATGACATGGATACTAATGAAAAACTGTTTTTT.

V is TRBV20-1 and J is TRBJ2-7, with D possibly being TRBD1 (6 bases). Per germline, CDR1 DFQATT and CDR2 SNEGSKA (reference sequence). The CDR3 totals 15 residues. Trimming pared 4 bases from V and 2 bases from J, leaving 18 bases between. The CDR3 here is CSAIFPAQGPYEQYF. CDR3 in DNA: TGCAGTGCTATATTTCCGGCACAGGGCCCCTACGAGCAGTACTTC.

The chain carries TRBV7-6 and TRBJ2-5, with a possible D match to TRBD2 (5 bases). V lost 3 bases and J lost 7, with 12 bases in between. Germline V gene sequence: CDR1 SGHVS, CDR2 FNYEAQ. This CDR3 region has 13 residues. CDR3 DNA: TGTGCCAGCAGCTTTGAACAAGAGGGGACCCAGTACTTC. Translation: CASSFEQEGTQYF.